This entry describes one TCR beta chain. The data stem from a study of identical twins. Per the germline V gene, CDR1 is LGHNA and CDR2 is YNFKEQ. The CDR3 sequence is 17 residues long. The ends were cut back, 3 bases at V and 2 bases at J, with 17 bases in the middle. TCRdb recomputed calls from the 5' RACE reads with MiXCR, one row per CDR3 protein. The sample records roughly 1.6 million distinct CDR3 sequences, about 31% being singletons. V is TRBV4-2 and J is TRBJ2-1, with D maybe TRBD2 (6 bases). Sequenced input: cord blood. This clonotype was obtained from a newborn girl in good health. CDR3 sequence reads: CASSHRTGTRPYNEQFF. In DNA form, the CDR3 reads TGTGCCAGCAGCCATCGCACCGGGACTCGCCCCTACAATGAGCAGTTCTTC.